The 18 T cell receptor beta chains below were found in one sample sequenced in a study of T-cell reconstitution after alpha-beta-depleted transplantation in children. Library preparation (for TCRbeta) was performed with unique molecular identifiers. TCRdb passed the PCR reads through MiXCR, listing each CDR3 protein once. The table includes about 420,000 distinct CDR3 sequences, 15% to 20% detected once. Sequencing used PBMCs, mostly from graft donor cells, obtained 360 days after TCRalphabeta/CD19-depleted stem cell transplant. These receptors were taken from a boy under two years old who had a stem cell transplant for Wiskott-Aldrich syndrome, so the T cells may come from the graft donor.

This rearrangement joins TRBV6-2 or TRBV6-3 to TRBJ1-1; D unclear. The CDR3 totals 14 residues. Trimming removed 0 bases from V and 3 bases from J, with 8 bases in between. CDR1 is MNHEY and CDR2 is SVGEGT in the germline V gene. Written as DNA, the CDR3 is TGTGCCAGCAGTTACTCAGGTCTGGACACTGAAGCTTTCTTT. Protein product: CASSYSGLDTEAFF.

The chain uses TRBV14 and TRBJ2-1; TRBD2 matches 10 bases. CDR1 and CDR2 (germline): SGHDN, FVKESK. The CDR3 is 18 residues long. J lost 7 bases, V lost 3 bases, and 15 bases had no gene match. CDR3: CASSQRTSGLRQRNEQFF. The CDR3 DNA sequence: TGTGCCAGCAGCCAGAGGACTAGCGGTTTACGCCAAAGGAATGAGCAGTTCTTC. Full variable domain (rest looked up from reference TRBV14 and TRBJ2-1): EAGVTQFPSHSVIEKGQTVTLRCDPISGHDNLYWYRRVMGKEIKFLLHFVKESKQDESGMPNNRFLAERTGGTYSTLKVQPAELEDSGVYFCASSQRTSGLRQRNEQFFGPGTRLTVL.

This clonotype appeared once. The CDR3 protein is CASSPRGTVPPWANVLTF. CDR3 sequence (DNA): TGTGCCAGCAGCCCCCGGGGTACGGTACCCCCCTGGGCCAACGTCCTGACTTTC. The chain links TRBV3-1 to TRBJ2-6; a weak D match, TRBD2 (5 bases). The CDR3 sequence is 18 residues long. The ends were cut back, 4 bases at V and 5 bases at J, with 21 bases in the middle. From germline, CDR1 is LGHDT and CDR2 YNNKEL (reference sequence). The complete variable domain, with remaining parts taken from reference TRBV3-1 and TRBJ2-6, reads DTAVSQTPKYLVTQMGNDKSIKCEQNLGHDTMYWYKQDSKKFLKIMFSYNNKELIINETVPNRFSPKSPDKAHLNLHINSLELGDSAVYFCASSPRGTVPPWANVLTFGAGSRLTVL.

CDR3 in amino acids: CASSYRGRVYNEQFF. In DNA form, the CDR3 reads TGTGCCAGCAGTTACCGGGGGCGGGTCTACAATGAGCAGTTCTTC. The chain combines TRBV6-2 or TRBV6-3 with TRBJ2-1; D may correspond to TRBD1 or TRBD2 (6 bases each). The V and J ends lost 2 bases and 3 bases respectively, with 11 bases between them. The CDR3 runs 15 residues. Germline-derived CDR1 and CDR2 are MNHEY and SVGEGT.

V gene TRBV25-1 combines with J gene TRBJ2-1, with D perhaps being TRBD1 or TRBD2 (5 bases each). This CDR3 region has 14 residues. Germline loops: CDR1 MGHDK, CDR2 SYGVNS. Trimming removed 4 bases from V and 5 bases from J, with 12 bases in between. CDR3 region: CASSVTGTDNEQFF. DNA for the CDR3: TGTGCCAGCAGTGTCACCGGGACGGACAATGAGCAGTTCTTC. The full variable domain, completed using reference TRBV25-1 and TRBJ2-1, is EADIYQTPRYLVIGTGKKITLECSQTMGHDKMYWYQQDPGMELHLIHYSYGVNSTEKGDLSSESTVSRIRTEHFPLTLESARPSHTSQYLCASSVTGTDNEQFFGPGTRLTVL.

This clonotype was recorded a few times. The chain employs TRBV6-2 or TRBV6-3 and TRBJ1-1; the match to TRBD1 covers 7 bases. Germline V gene sequence: CDR1 MNHEY, CDR2 SVGEGT. The CDR3 is 14 residues long. V dropped 4 bases and J dropped 7; count of bases not matched to a gene: 9. CDR3: CASSLRGQGSEAFF. The CDR3 DNA sequence: TGTGCCAGCAGTTTAAGGGGGCAGGGGAGTGAAGCTTTCTTT.

This chain links TRBV29-1 with TRBJ2-3, with a tentative D call TRBD2 (6 bases). Trimming stripped 4 bases from V and 4 bases from J, with 12 bases between. Germline-derived CDR1 and CDR2 are SQVTM and ANQGSEA. This CDR3 region has 13 residues. CDR3 nucleotides: TGCAGCGTTGGGCAGGGAGGATCAGATACGCAGTATTTT. It encodes CSVGQGGSDTQYF.

In this sample, this clonotype turned up a few times. This chain links TRBV29-1 with TRBJ1-1, with a possible D match to TRBD1 (5 bases). Per the germline V gene, CDR1 is SQVTM and CDR2 is ANQGSEA. V was trimmed by 4 bases and J by 6 bases, leaving 15 bases between them. CDR3 length: 13 amino acids. This CDR3 reads CSVGPDKYSEAFF. The CDR3 DNA sequence: TGCAGCGTTGGACCGGACAAGTACTCTGAAGCTTTCTTT.

This clonotype was observed a handful of times. This sequence joins TRBV10-3 and TRBJ1-1; 8 bases map to TRBD1. The ends lost 6 bases at V and 0 bases at J; junction bases unmatched: 12. This CDR3 spans 17 amino acids. Germline lookup yields CDR1 ENHRY and CDR2 SYGVKD. Here the CDR3 reads CAISDGQGLVMNTEAFF. In DNA form, the CDR3 reads TGTGCCATCAGCGATGGACAGGGTTTAGTGATGAACACTGAAGCTTTCTTT.

V is TRBV7-8 and J is TRBJ2-7, with 10 bases aligning to TRBD2. Trimming at V came to 0 bases and at J to 2 bases, leaving 7 bases not matched to a gene. The CDR3 extends over 17 amino acids. In germline, CDR1 is SGHVS, CDR2 FQNEAQ. CDR3: CASSLATLSGGAYEQYF. In DNA form, the CDR3 reads TGTGCCAGCAGCTTAGCCACTCTCAGCGGGGGGGCCTACGAGCAGTACTTC.

This sequence joins TRBV6-1 and TRBJ2-7; a weak D match, TRBD2 (6 bases). V lost 4 bases, J lost 1 base, and 11 bases lay in between. Looked up from germline, CDR1 is MNHNS and CDR2 is SASEGT. The CDR3 runs to 14 residues. This CDR3 is CASSVSGSSYEQYF. The CDR3 nucleotides read TGTGCCAGCAGTGTTAGCGGCTCTTCCTACGAGCAGTACTTC.

This clonotype was seen more than once but under ten times. This chain joins TRBV6-5 and TRBJ2-1; D uncertain. Looked up from germline, CDR1 is MNHEY and CDR2 is SVGAGI. The CDR3 has 12 amino acids. V lost 2 bases and J 10 bases, leaving 9 bases between the germline ends. For the CDR3, the DNA is TGTGCCAGCAGTTACCCTCGAGAAGAGCAGTTCTTC. This sequence encodes CASSYPREEQFF.

The chain has TRBV5-1 and TRBJ2-1, with TRBD2 as a possible D gene (6 bases). V shed 1 base and J shed 6 bases, with 20 bases lying between them. The germline V gene encodes CDR1 SGHRS and CDR2 YFSETQ. The CDR3 runs to 17 residues. The CDR3 loop is CASSLNPGTGVGNEQFF. The CDR3 DNA sequence: TGCGCCAGCAGCTTGAACCCGGGGACGGGAGTGGGCAATGAGCAGTTCTTC.

The rearrangement joins TRBV5-1 to TRBJ2-5; D is undetermined. V shed 4 bases and J shed 5 bases, with 18 bases lying between them. Per germline, CDR1 SGHRS and CDR2 YFSETQ. The CDR3 sequence is 15 residues long. The CDR3 region is CASSATFPDPETQYF. The CDR3 nucleotides are TGCGCCAGCAGCGCGACGTTCCCAGATCCGGAGACCCAGTACTTC. The variable domain in full, with the rest retrieved from reference TRBV5-1 and TRBJ2-5, is KAGVTQTPRYLIKTRGQQVTLSCSPISGHRSVSWYQQTPGQGLQFLFEYFSETQRNKGNFPGRFSGRQFSNSRSEMNVSTLELGDSALYLCASSATFPDPETQYFGPGTRLLVL.

This chain links TRBV12-3 or TRBV12-4 with TRBJ2-7; 8 bases align to TRBD2. This CDR3 region has 13 residues. V gave up 6 bases and J gave up 2 bases; unmatched junction bases: 3. The CDR3 bases are TGTGCCAGCAGGGTAGCGGGGACCTACGAGCAGTACTTC. The encoded protein is CASRVAGTYEQYF.

J is TRBJ2-7 and V is TRBV7-9; D gene unclear. The CDR3 covers 12 residues. Deletions cut 5 bases from V and 3 bases from J, with 8 bases between. CDR1 and CDR2 from the germline V gene are SEHNR and FQNEAQ (reference sequence). The CDR3 loop reads CASSQYFYEQYF. CDR3 DNA: TGTGCCAGCAGCCAATACTTCTACGAGCAGTACTTC.

This rearrangement joins TRBV20-1 to TRBJ2-7, with a weak D call TRBD1 (6 bases). Trimming stripped 0 bases from V and 3 bases from J, with 15 bases between. Germline assignment: CDR1 DFQATT and CDR2 SNEGSKA (reference sequence). The CDR3 runs to 15 residues. The DNA of the CDR3 is TGCAGTGCTAGAGAGTGGGGACACGGACGCTACGAGCAGTACTTC. Protein product: CSAREWGHGRYEQYF.

In its sample, this clonotype was seen a few times. The gene calls are TRBV10-2 and TRBJ1-5, with unresolved D. CDR3 length: 13 amino acids. CDR1 and CDR2 from the germline V gene are WSHSY and SAAADI. V was clipped by 0 bases and J by 15 bases, with 15 bases between them. The CDR3: CASSESGGTRRHF. The CDR3 DNA reads as TGCGCCAGCAGTGAGTCAGGTGGCACGAGGCGGCATTTT.